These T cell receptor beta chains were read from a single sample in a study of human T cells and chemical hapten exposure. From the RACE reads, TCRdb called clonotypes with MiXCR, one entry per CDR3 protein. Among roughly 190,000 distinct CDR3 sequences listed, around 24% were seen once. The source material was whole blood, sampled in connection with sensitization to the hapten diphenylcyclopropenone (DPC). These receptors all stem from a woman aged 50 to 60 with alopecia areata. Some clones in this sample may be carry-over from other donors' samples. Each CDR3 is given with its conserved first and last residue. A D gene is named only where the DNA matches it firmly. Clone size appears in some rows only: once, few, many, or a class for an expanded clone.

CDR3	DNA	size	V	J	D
CSAGGQKYNSPLHF	TGCAGTGCTGGGGGGCAAAAGTATAATTCACCCCTCCACTTT	once	TRBV20-1	TRBJ1-6	NA
CASSLLAGGRETQYF	TGTGCCAGCAGCCTACTAGCGGGAGGTCGAGAGACCCAGTACTTC	NA	TRBV2	TRBJ2-5	TRBD2
CATRGGTEAFF	TGTGCCACCCGGGGGGGCACTGAAGCTTTCTTT	few	TRBV6-5	TRBJ1-1	NA
CASTPGIGEQYF	TGTGCCAGCACCCCGGGAATTGGAGAGCAGTACTTC	NA	TRBV2	TRBJ2-7	NA
CASSYNGLAGVYNEQFF	TGCGCCAGCAGCTACAACGGACTAGCGGGAGTCTACAATGAGCAGTTCTTC	few	TRBV5-1	TRBJ2-1	TRBD2
CASRVDRVYGYTF	TGCGCCAGCAGAGTTGACAGGGTTTATGGCTACACCTTC	NA	TRBV5-1	TRBJ1-2	TRBD1
CASSVDGGSLNEQFF	TGTGCCAGCAGCGTAGATGGCGGGAGCCTCAATGAGCAGTTCTTC	few	TRBV9	TRBJ2-1	TRBD2
CSVGTSGSVGIQYF	TGCAGCGTCGGGACTAGCGGGAGTGTTGGCATTCAGTACTTC	NA	TRBV29-1	TRBJ2-4	TRBD2
CASSVYEQYF	TGTGCCAGCAGCGTATACGAGCAGTACTTC	NA	TRBV6-1	TRBJ2-7	NA
CAISESTFTGGPRNEQFF	TGTGCCATCAGTGAGTCGACTTTCACGGGAGGGCCTAGAAATGAGCAGTTCTTC	NA	TRBV10-3	TRBJ2-1	TRBD2
CASSQPLVDLTEAFF	TGTGCCAGCAGCCAACCTCTTGTGGATCTCACTGAAGCTTTCTTT	NA	TRBV16	TRBJ1-1	NA
CASSYSPDRIYGYTF	TGTGCCAGCAGTTACTCCCCGGACAGGATCTATGGCTACACCTTC	NA	TRBV6-2/TRBV6-3	TRBJ1-2	TRBD1
CASSFRLGGYTF	TGTGCCAGCAGTTTTAGGTTGGGGGGCTACACCTTC	few	TRBV12-3/TRBV12-4	TRBJ1-2	NA
CASSLTDRSYEQYF	TGTGCCAGCAGCTTAACGGACAGGTCCTACGAGCAGTACTTC	few	TRBV11-1	TRBJ2-7	TRBD1
CASSLVRLTGELFF	TGTGCCAGCAGCTTAGTGCGTCTCACCGGGGAGCTGTTTTTT	NA	TRBV7-7	TRBJ2-2	NA
CASSASGSHEQYF	TGTGCCAGCAGTGCTAGCGGGAGTCACGAGCAGTACTTC	NA	TRBV2	TRBJ2-7	TRBD2
CASSGGAFNEQFF	TGTGCCAGCAGTGGGGGGGCATTCAATGAGCAGTTCTTC	NA	TRBV2	TRBJ2-1	NA
CASSLLGGSSTDTQYF	TGCGCCAGCAGCTTGCTCGGGGGATCTAGCACAGATACGCAGTATTTT	few	TRBV5-1	TRBJ2-3	NA
CSGSGSSMDEQFF	TGCAGTGGTAGCGGGAGTTCTATGGATGAGCAGTTCTTC	few	TRBV20-1	TRBJ2-1	TRBD2
CATSDLSEDNEQFF	TGTGCCACCAGTGATTTGTCGGAAGATAATGAGCAGTTCTTC	many	TRBV24-1	TRBJ2-1	NA
CASSQGPPDSYNEQFF	TGTGCCAGCAGCCAAGGACCGCCGGACTCCTACAATGAGCAGTTCTTC	few	TRBV4-2	TRBJ2-1	NA
CAWSKLDFYEQYF	TGTGCCTGGAGCAAACTAGATTTCTACGAGCAGTACTTC	NA	TRBV30	TRBJ2-7	NA
CASSFRPSTTGGNTGELFF	TGCGCCAGCAGCTTCAGACCTTCTACGACAGGGGGCAACACCGGGGAGCTGTTTTTT	NA	TRBV5-1	TRBJ2-2	TRBD1
CASSYSGTVGEKLFF	TGTGCCAGCAGTTACTCTGGGACAGTGGGTGAAAAACTGTTTTTT	NA	TRBV6-6	TRBJ1-4	TRBD1
CSARVRAQSMNEQFF	TGCAGTGCTAGAGTTAGAGCCCAAAGCATGAATGAGCAGTTCTTC	few	TRBV20-1	TRBJ2-1	NA
CASSFTRWAADTQYF	TGCGCCAGCAGCTTTACTAGATGGGCTGCAGATACGCAGTATTTT	NA	TRBV5-1	TRBJ2-3	NA
CASRPPSSYEQYF	TGTGCCAGCAGACCACCCAGTTCCTACGAGCAGTACTTC	NA	TRBV6-2/TRBV6-3	TRBJ2-7	NA
CASSETSGRAGSFF	TGTGCCAGCAGTGAAACTAGCGGGAGGGCCGGATCGTTCTTC	NA	TRBV2	TRBJ2-1	TRBD2
CASSLLGREQYF	TGTGCCAGCAGTTTGTTAGGGCGTGAGCAGTACTTC	NA	TRBV28	TRBJ2-7	NA
CSVEEQATTEAFF	TGCAGCGTTGAAGAACAGGCGACAACTGAAGCTTTCTTT	NA	TRBV29-1	TRBJ1-1	NA
CASSEGTAGELFF	TGTGCCAGCAGCGAAGGGACAGCCGGGGAGCTGTTTTTT	NA	TRBV7-8	TRBJ2-2	TRBD1
CASSLDGGGPSNTQYF	TGCGCCAGCAGCTTGGATGGGGGAGGGCCCTCGAATACGCAGTATTTT	few	TRBV5-1	TRBJ2-3	TRBD2
CASSQAWTSGPANEQFF	TGCGCCAGCAGCCAGGCCTGGACTAGCGGTCCAGCTAATGAGCAGTTCTTC	few	TRBV4-1	TRBJ2-1	TRBD2
CASSVAPEMNQPQHF	TGTGCCAGCAGCGTAGCTCCAGAGATGAATCAGCCCCAGCATTTT	NA	TRBV9	TRBJ1-5	NA
CASSLSPGVEQYF	TGTGCCAGCAGCTTATCGCCCGGGGTGGAGCAGTACTTC	few	TRBV7-8	TRBJ2-7	NA
CASRPADRGREAFF	TGTGCCAGCAGGCCGGCGGACAGGGGGCGAGAAGCTTTCTTT	NA	TRBV6-5	TRBJ1-1	TRBD1
CSARDKAGWEKLFF	TGCAGTGCTAGAGACAAGGCTGGATGGGAAAAACTGTTTTTT	few	TRBV20-1	TRBJ1-4	NA
CASFIAANTGELFF	TGTGCCAGCTTCATAGCGGCGAACACCGGGGAGCTGTTTTTT	NA	TRBV6-1	TRBJ2-2	NA
CASSLALAAYEQYF	TGCGCCAGCAGCTTGGCCCTGGCGGCCTACGAGCAGTACTTC	many	TRBV5-1	TRBJ2-7	NA
CASSVSGRYNEQFF	TGTGCCAGCAGCGTTAGCGGGAGGTACAATGAGCAGTTCTTC	NA	TRBV9	TRBJ2-1	TRBD2
CASSPRRQGLFYNYGYTF	TGTGCCAGCAGTCCACGGAGACAGGGGTTATTTTATAACTATGGCTACACCTTC	few	TRBV12-3/TRBV12-4	TRBJ1-2	TRBD1
CASSFEPQGEKLFF	TGTGCCAGCAGCTTCGAGCCCCAGGGAGAAAAACTGTTTTTT	few	TRBV11-1	TRBJ1-4	NA
CASSQPGLTNYGYTF	TGCGCCAGCAGCCAACCGGGGCTAACAAACTATGGCTACACCTTC	NA	TRBV4-1	TRBJ1-2	NA
CSAMWVWTDTQYF	TGCAGTGCTATGTGGGTGTGGACAGATACGCAGTATTTT	NA	TRBV20-1	TRBJ2-3	NA
CSGRAGADEQFF	TGCAGTGGCCGAGCCGGGGCCGATGAGCAGTTCTTC	NA	TRBV20-1	TRBJ2-1	NA
CASSLLAGMNYGYTF	TGTGCCAGCAGCTTGCTCGCAGGGATGAACTATGGCTACACCTTC	NA	TRBV5-5	TRBJ1-2	NA
CASTGPSATEAFF	TGTGCCAGCACCGGACCCTCCGCCACTGAAGCTTTCTTT	NA	TRBV6-5	TRBJ1-1	NA
CASSVGGPPQETQYF	TGTGCCAGCAGCGTAGGTGGCCCTCCACAAGAGACCCAGTACTTC	NA	TRBV9	TRBJ2-5	NA
CASSSGTSGTYQETQYF	TGTGCCAGCAGTTCCGGGACTAGCGGGACGTACCAAGAGACCCAGTACTTC	NA	TRBV12-3/TRBV12-4	TRBJ2-5	TRBD2
CASSPGTAQLNEQFF	TGTGCCAGCAGCCCGGGGACAGCTCAACTCAATGAGCAGTTCTTC	NA	TRBV7-9	TRBJ2-1	TRBD1
CASGPYRGLYNEQFF	TGTGCCAGCGGCCCGTACAGGGGGCTTTACAATGAGCAGTTCTTC	NA	TRBV7-8	TRBJ2-1	TRBD1
CASSRLASSYEQYF	TGTGCCAGCAGCAGACTAGCAAGCTCCTACGAGCAGTACTTC	many	TRBV2	TRBJ2-7	TRBD2
CSASDRGFGTEAFF	TGCAGTGCCTCGGACAGGGGATTCGGCACTGAAGCTTTCTTT	few	TRBV20-1	TRBJ1-1	TRBD1